Sequencing of this TCR beta chain was carried out in a study of blood T cell repertoires in COVID-19. The protocol was immunoSEQ multiplex PCR, while the TCRdb copy is restricted to in-frame clones and leaves out a portion. Here the sample spans about 130,000 clones, over 75% being singletons. The clonotype was recovered from a woman in her fifties or sixties with acute or convalescent COVID-19. Sequencing input: peripheral blood.

The CDR3 DNA reads TGCGCCAGCAGGGTGGGACTAGCGGGAGTGGGCACCGGGGAGCTGTTTTTT. It codes for CASRVGLAGVGTGELFF. V usage is TRBV10-2 and J usage is TRBJ2-2, with TRBD2 identical over 14 bases. The V and J ends lost 6 bases and 4 bases, in that order; junction bases with no gene match: 7. Germline values: CDR1 WSHSY, CDR2 SAAADI. This CDR3 contains 17 residues.